The rows below give T cell receptor beta chains drawn from one sample of a study of T cell changes during pregnancy in multiple sclerosis. Produced via immunoSEQ multiplex PCR; TCRdb's table is partial and in-frame only. The sample contains 70,000 to 75,000 clones, around 92% of which appear only once. The material sequenced was peripheral blood, taken before pregnancy. The receptor source for this set is a female donor with multiple sclerosis, enrolled in a pregnancy study. The CDR3 runs from the conserved cysteine through the conserved F or W. The D gene is left open where the match is weak. Clone size, where shown, is once, few, many, or a class for clones that have expanded.

clone_size j_call d_call v_call cdr3_nt cdr3_aa
NA TRBJ2-4 NA TRBV28 TGTGCCAGCAGTTCGTCGGGTCTAGCCAAAAACATTCAGTACTTC CASSSSGLAKNIQYF
NA TRBJ1-1 NA TRBV7-9 TGTGCCAGCAGCTTGTTGGGGGGGGCGAACACTGAAGCTTTCTTT CASSLLGGANTEAFF
NA TRBJ2-3 TRBD2 TRBV6-6 TGTGCCAGCAGTAGACTAGCCCCAGATACGCAGTATTTT CASSRLAPDTQYF
NA TRBJ2-6 NA TRBV7-9 TGTGCCAGCAGCTTAGGACATACTGGGGCCAACGTCCTGACTTTC CASSLGHTGANVLTF
NA TRBJ2-1 TRBD2 TRBV19 TGTGCCAGTAAAACCGGGACTAGCGACTACAATGAGCAGTTCTTC CASKTGTSDYNEQFF
NA TRBJ2-2 TRBD2 TRBV7-3 TGTGCCAGCAGCCCCACGGGACTAGCGGGAGGACCATTGGGACCCACCGGGGAGCTGTTTTTT CASSPTGLAGGPLGPTGELFF
NA TRBJ2-7 TRBD2 TRBV28 TGTGCCAGCAACCCTTTGACTAGCGGGAGGGGAACGAGCTCCTACGAGCAGTACTTC CASNPLTSGRGTSSYEQYF
once TRBJ2-1 NA TRBV6-5 TGTGCCAGCAGTCTTAGTAGCGGCTACAATGAGCAGTTCTTC CASSLSSGYNEQFF
NA TRBJ2-1 NA TRBV11-1 TGTGCCAGCAGCTCGATCCGTATAGCGGACTACAATGAGCAGTTCTTC CASSSIRIADYNEQFF
few TRBJ1-2 TRBD1 TRBV30 TGTGCCTGGAACGGACAGGGGGATGGCTACACCTTC CAWNGQGDGYTF
NA TRBJ2-7 NA TRBV4-3 TGCGCCAGCAGCCAAGATTATGAAGGGGACGAGCAGTACTTC CASSQDYEGDEQYF
NA TRBJ2-1 NA TRBV6-5 TGTGCCACCCTTCCCCCTTACAATGAGCAGTTCTTC CATLPPYNEQFF
NA TRBJ1-5 NA TRBV7-6 TGTGCCAGCAGAGATACACAGGGAGTGCGGAACAATCAGCCCCAGCATTTT CASRDTQGVRNNQPQHF
NA TRBJ2-5 TRBD2 TRBV5-1 TGCGCCAGCAGCTCCTCACGACTAGCGGCCTACCAAGAGACCCAGTACTTC CASSSSRLAAYQETQYF
NA TRBJ2-1 TRBD2 TRBV2 TGTGCCAGCAGTGCGGGACTAGCGGCCTACAATGAGCAGTTCTTC CASSAGLAAYNEQFF
NA TRBJ1-2 NA TRBV7-3 TGTGCCAGCAGCTTGCGGGGCCCCAAGGACGGCTACACCTTC CASSLRGPKDGYTF